The clone carrying this T cell receptor beta chain was picked up a small number of times. This record belongs to a study of T-cell reconstitution after alpha-beta-depleted transplantation in children. The V end lost 0 bases, the J end lost 2 bases, and 17 bases lay between the germline ends. CDR1 is MGHRA and CDR2 is YSYEKL in the germline V gene. The CDR3 contains 18 residues. Unique molecular identifiers were used in preparing the TCRbeta library. TCRdb fed the PCR reads into MiXCR, producing one record per CDR3 protein. The table records 200,000 to 250,000 distinct CDR3 sequences, approximately 9.5% of them present only once.

V usage is TRBV4-1 and J usage is TRBJ1-3; weak D call: TRBD1 (5 bases). This receptor was taken from a human donor who donated a stem cell graft to a child with acute lymphoblastic leukemia. This specimen consisted of PBMCs from the stem cell graft donor, obtained from the stem cell graft. CDR3: CASSQDRVGGAAGNTIYF. Here the CDR3 DNA reads TGCGCCAGCAGCCAAGATCGGGTAGGCGGGGCTGCTGGAAACACCATATATTTT.